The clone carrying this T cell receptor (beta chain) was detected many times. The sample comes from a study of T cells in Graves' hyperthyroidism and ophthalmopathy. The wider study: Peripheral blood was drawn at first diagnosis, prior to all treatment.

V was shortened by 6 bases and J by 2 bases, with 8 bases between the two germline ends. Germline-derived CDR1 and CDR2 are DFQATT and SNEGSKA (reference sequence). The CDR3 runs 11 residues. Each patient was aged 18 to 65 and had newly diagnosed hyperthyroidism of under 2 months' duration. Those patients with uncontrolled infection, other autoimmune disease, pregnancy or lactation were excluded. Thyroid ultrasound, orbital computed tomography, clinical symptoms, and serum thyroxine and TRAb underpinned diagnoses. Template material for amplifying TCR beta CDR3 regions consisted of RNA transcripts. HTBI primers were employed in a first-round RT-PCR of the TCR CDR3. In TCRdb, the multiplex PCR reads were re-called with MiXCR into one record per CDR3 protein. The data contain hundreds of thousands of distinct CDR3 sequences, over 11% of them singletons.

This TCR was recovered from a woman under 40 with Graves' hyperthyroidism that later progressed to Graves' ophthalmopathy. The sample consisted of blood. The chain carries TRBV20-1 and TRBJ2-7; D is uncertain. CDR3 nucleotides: TGCAGTGCCTTGGATACCTACGAGCAGTACTTC. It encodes CSALDTYEQYF.